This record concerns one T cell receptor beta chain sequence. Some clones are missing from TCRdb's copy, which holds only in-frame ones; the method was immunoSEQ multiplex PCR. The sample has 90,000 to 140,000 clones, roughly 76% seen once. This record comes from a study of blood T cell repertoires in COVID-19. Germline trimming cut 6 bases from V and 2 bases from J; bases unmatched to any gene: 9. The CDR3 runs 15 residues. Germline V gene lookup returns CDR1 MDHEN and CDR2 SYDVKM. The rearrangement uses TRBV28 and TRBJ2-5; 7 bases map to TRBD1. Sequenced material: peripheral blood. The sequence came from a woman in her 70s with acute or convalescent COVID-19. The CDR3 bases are TGTGCCAGCAGCATCCCGGGACAGCTACAAGAGACCCAGTACTTC. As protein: CASSIPGQLQETQYF.